A single sample gave rise to the 9 T cell receptor beta chains below, sequenced in a study of CXCR3-negative and CXCR3-positive naive CD8 T cells. The antigens these receptors bind are not known. In preparing the TRB cDNA libraries, 5' RACE with UMI labels was used. TCRdb reanalyzed the 5' RACE reads and collapses them to one entry per CDR3 protein, without DNA. Its table records tens of thousands of distinct CDR3 sequences. Findings of the study overall: CXCR3-positive naive cells carried more hydrophobic TRB CDR3s than CXCR3-negative ones.

Sequencing was performed on naive CXCR3+ CD8+ T cells from blood. Sample subset: CD45RO-CCR7+CD27+CD95- naive CD8+ T cells expressing CXCR3 (TNR3+). The source of these receptors is a human donor in good health. Some clones in this sample may be carry-over from other donors' samples.

The chain uses TRBV4-1 and TRBJ2-7. CDR1 is MGHRA, CDR2 YSYEKL, per germline. CDR3 length equals 14 residues. The CDR3 loop is CASSQEALSYEQYF.

This chain joins TRBV20-1 and TRBJ1-2; TCRdb's D call of TRBD1 is untestable without DNA. The germline V gene has CDR1 DFQATT and CDR2 SNEGSKA (reference sequence). This CDR3 is 14 amino acids long. Here the CDR3 reads CSARPGTDNYGYTF.

The V and J genes are TRBV7-2 and TRBJ1-1; TCRdb's D call, TRBD1, is unchecked because there is no DNA. The CDR3 has 19 amino acids. CDR1 and CDR2 (germline): SGHTA, FQGNSA. The CDR3 here is CASSSVRTEEAYMNTEAFF.

The CDR3 region is CASSESGILDEQYF. V is TRBV9 and J is TRBJ2-7; the TRBD2 assignment by TCRdb is unverifiable without DNA. The CDR3 loop spans 14 amino acids. Germline CDR1 and CDR2: SGDLS and YYNGEE.

This chain joins TRBV7-9 and TRBJ1-1. The CDR3 runs to 15 residues. CDR1 is SEHNR, CDR2 FQNEAQ, per germline (reference sequence). This CDR3 reads CASSLLGSLNTEAFF.

J is TRBJ2-3 and V is TRBV27. The germline V gene encodes CDR1 MNHEY and CDR2 SMNVEV (reference sequence). The CDR3 totals 13 residues. Here the CDR3 reads CASSYVTTDTQYF.

The chain couples TRBV2 to TRBJ2-5; TCRdb's D call, TRBD1, is unchecked because there is no DNA. Looked up from germline, CDR1 is SNHLY and CDR2 is FYNNEI. There are 12 residues in the CDR3. This chain's CDR3 is CASKGQQETQYF.

V gene TRBV28 combines with J gene TRBJ2-2; TCRdb returns TRBD1, unconfirmable since there is no DNA. The CDR3 runs to 15 residues. CDR1 is MDHEN, CDR2 SYDVKM, per germline. The CDR3: CASSLYTGGSGELFF.

The chain joins TRBV14 to TRBJ2-3. Germline V CDR1 and CDR2: SGHDN, FVKESK. The CDR3 has 14 amino acids. The CDR3: CASSQVLGLDTQYF. The variable domain in full, completed from reference TRBV14 and TRBJ2-3, reads EAGVTQFPSHSVIEKGQTVTLRCDPISGHDNLYWYRRVMGKEIKFLLHFVKESKQDESGMPNNRFLAERTGGTYSTLKVQPAELEDSGVYFCASSQVLGLDTQYFGPGTRLTVL.